In its sample, the clone carrying this T cell receptor (beta chain) was seen a few times. The antigen remains unidentified. The entry originates in a study of T cell responses to AZD1222 COVID-19 vaccine. Points from the study as a whole: The peak T cell response came first, and repertoires were sampled only after it. Donors in the cohort were predominantly white British and more often female, and clonal diversity was possibly underestimated. Seropositivity was recorded at baseline in only 6 or 7 AZD1222 recipients. Increases in Spike-specific TCR breadth and depth were seen after two AZD1222 doses.

The CDR3 spans 13 residues. Germline loops: CDR1 SGHRS, CDR2 YFSETQ. Trimming removed 7 bases from V and 0 bases from J, with 11 bases in between. Measured with immunoSEQ multiplex PCR; TCRdb has only the in-frame clones, and not every one. The table shows roughly 180,000 clones, with around 93% occurring only once. The sequenced sample was peripheral blood, obtained on day 0 of AZD1222 vaccination. The chain joins TRBV5-1 to TRBJ2-7; possibly TRBD1 for D (6 bases). The TCR originated in an adult in good health. This CDR3 reads CASRNRVSYEQYF. In DNA form, the CDR3 reads TGCGCCAGCCGTAACAGGGTCTCCTACGAGCAGTACTTC.